This T cell receptor (beta chain) was sequenced for a study of T cell repertoires in cytomegalovirus infection. Across the study: Shared public TCR beta signatures pointed to both CMV infection and a matching HLA type. Study-level points and caveats: The ex vivo response showed dominance by HLA-C-restricted CMV-specific TCR beta clonotypes.

TCRdb re-called the reads through MiXCR, storing one row per CDR3 protein. The sample consists of about 100,000 distinct CDR3 sequences, under 55% of them appearing once. On this clonotype itself: What it binds is not known.

Germline V gene lookup returns CDR1 SQVTM and CDR2 ANQGSEA. This CDR3 comprises 15 residues. Trimming left V 0 bases short and J 6 bases short, with 17 bases between. Sequenced here: CD8+ T cells from cultured PBMCs, sampled from culture after CMV antigen stimulation. This sequence was found in a human donor in good health (CMV status not recorded). Some clones in this sample may be carry-over from other donors' samples. The gene calls are TRBV29-1 and TRBJ1-1; a weak D match, TRBD1 (5 bases). The chain's CDR3 is CSVEDSDIGAAEAFF. The DNA for the CDR3 is TGCAGCGTTGAAGATTCTGATATAGGGGCCGCTGAAGCTTTCTTT.